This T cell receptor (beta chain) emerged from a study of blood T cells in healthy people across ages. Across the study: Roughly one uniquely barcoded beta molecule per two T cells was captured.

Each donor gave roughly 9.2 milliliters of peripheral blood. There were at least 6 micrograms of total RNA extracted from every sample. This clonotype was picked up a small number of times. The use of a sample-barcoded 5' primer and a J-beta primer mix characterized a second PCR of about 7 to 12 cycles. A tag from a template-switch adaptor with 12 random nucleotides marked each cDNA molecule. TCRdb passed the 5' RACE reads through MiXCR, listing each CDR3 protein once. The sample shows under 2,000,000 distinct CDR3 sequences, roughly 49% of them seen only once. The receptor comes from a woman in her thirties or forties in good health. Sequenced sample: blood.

CDR3 in DNA: TGTGCCATCAGTGAGAAACAGGGGAAAGAGACCCAGTACTTC. It specifies CAISEKQGKETQYF. The chain joins TRBV10-3 to TRBJ2-5; the match to TRBD1 covers 7 bases. V lost 2 bases, J lost 3 bases, and 3 bases stayed unmatched. Germline values: CDR1 ENHRY, CDR2 SYGVKD. The CDR3 loop spans 14 amino acids.